The 21 T cell receptor beta chains reported below all come from one sample, sequenced in a study of T-cell reconstitution after alpha-beta-depleted transplantation in children. Molecular barcoding with unique molecular identifiers was used for the TCRbeta library. Each CDR3 protein is one row after TCRdb ran MiXCR on the PCR reads. The table has hundreds of thousands of distinct CDR3 sequences, around 16% seen once. Sequenced here: PBMCs from the stem cell graft donor, sampled from the stem cell graft. The receptor set was obtained from a human donor who donated a stem cell graft to a child with acute myeloid leukemia.

This clonotype was detected only a few times. The chain employs TRBV4-3 and TRBJ2-3; 13 nucleotides agree with TRBD2. The CDR3 spans 16 residues. Per germline, CDR1 LGHNA and CDR2 YSLEER. Trimming removed 5 bases from V and 0 bases from J; junction bases left unmatched: 2. CDR3 residues: CASSEGLAGSTDTQYF. CDR3 DNA: TGCGCCAGCAGCGAGGGACTAGCGGGGAGCACAGATACGCAGTATTTT.

The chain combines TRBV7-9 with TRBJ1-1; 10 nucleotides line up with TRBD1. This CDR3 region has 16 residues. Germline-derived CDR1 and CDR2 are SEHNR and FQNEAQ (reference sequence). The ends lost 4 bases at V and 5 bases at J; junction bases unmatched: 10. This chain's CDR3 is CASSSLTGGAGTEAFF. The DNA for the CDR3 is TGTGCCAGCAGCTCGTTGACAGGGGGCGCGGGGACTGAAGCTTTCTTT.

This clonotype was recorded at least ten times. The chain carries TRBV20-1 and TRBJ1-2; 10 bases map to TRBD1. Germline V gene data show CDR1 as DFQATT and CDR2 as SNEGSKA (reference sequence). Trimming cost V 5 bases and J 4 bases; bases outside gene matches: 10. The CDR3 is made up of 15 amino acids. This CDR3 reads CSAPDRGLALYGYTF. The CDR3 DNA follows: TGCAGTGCTCCGGACAGGGGGTTAGCACTCTATGGCTACACCTTC.

The chain is built from TRBV24-1 and TRBJ1-1, with D perhaps TRBD1 (6 bases). Germline V lookup: CDR1 KGHDR, CDR2 SFDVKD. The CDR3 runs to 19 residues. Between the trimmed V and J ends, which lost 5 bases and 0 bases, there was a span of 24 bases. The DNA for the CDR3 is TGTGCCACCAGTGTCTTCCTTCAAGGACAGTTCTTTATGAACACTGAAGCTTTCTTT. This codes for CATSVFLQGQFFMNTEAFF.

This clonotype has a handful of counts. The chain couples TRBV5-1 to TRBJ2-2; possible D gene TRBD2, 5 bases. From germline, CDR1 is SGHRS and CDR2 YFSETQ. V shed 1 base and J shed 2 bases, with 18 bases lying between them. This CDR3 has 18 residues. The CDR3 region is CASSLSPGLAVNTGELFF. CDR3 sequence (DNA): TGCGCCAGCAGCTTGAGTCCAGGTCTAGCTGTTAACACCGGGGAGCTGTTTTTT.

About this clonotype itself: This clone may be a read error of a much larger clone one base away. The rearrangement uses TRBV29-1 and TRBJ2-7, with D possibly matching TRBD2 (5 bases). Germline V CDR1 and CDR2: SQVTM, ANQGSEA. The V end was cut by 7 bases, the J end by 5 bases, with 18 bases between. This CDR3 has 13 residues. The CDR3 spells CSATRNGPDEQYF. In DNA form, the CDR3 reads TGCAGCGCCACTAGAAACGGTCCCGACGAGCAGTACTTC.

This clonotype was detected many times. V and J are TRBV29-1 and TRBJ2-3, with D perhaps TRBD1 (6 bases). Germline V CDR1 and CDR2: SQVTM, ANQGSEA. V shed 7 bases and J shed 4 bases, with 15 bases lying between them. The CDR3 has 13 residues. The chain's CDR3 is CSAIIQGSDTQYF. CDR3 DNA: TGCAGCGCTATCATACAGGGATCAGATACGCAGTATTTT.

With respect to this clonotype: A much larger clone differs by one base, so this may be a read error. The chain carries TRBV5-6 and TRBJ2-2; possibly TRBD2 for D (5 bases). The CDR3 consists of 14 residues. Germline V gene sequence: CDR1 SGHDT, CDR2 YYEEEE. The DNA for the CDR3 is TGTGCCAGCCGCTTGGAGGCGTACGGCGGGGAGCTGTTTTTT. This sequence encodes CASRLEAYGGELFF.

The J gene is TRBJ1-5, the V gene TRBV11-2, with 7 bases identical to TRBD1. V was clipped by 4 bases and J by 7 bases; unmatched bases: 4. The CDR3 sequence is 13 residues long. The germline gives CDR1 SGHAT, CDR2 FQNNGV. CDR3 region: CASSSGQEQPQHF. CDR3 nucleotides: TGTGCCAGCAGCTCCGGACAGGAACAGCCCCAGCATTTT. Together with reference TRBV11-2 and TRBJ1-5, the CDR3 gives the full variable domain: EAGVAQSPRYKIIEKRQSVAFWCNPISGHATLYWYQQILGQGPKLLIQFQNNGVVDDSQLPKDRFSAERLKGVDSTLKIQPAKLEDSAVYLCASSSGQEQPQHFGDGTRLSIL.

This clonotype was observed at least ten times. The CDR3 region is CASTLTGGNTEAFF. The CDR3 coding sequence is TGTGCCAGCACCTTAACAGGGGGCAATACTGAAGCTTTCTTT. This chain uses TRBV27 with TRBJ1-1, with 9 bases identical to TRBD1. Trimming cost V 7 bases and J 5 bases; bases outside gene matches: 8. The germline gives CDR1 MNHEY, CDR2 SMNVEV (reference sequence). The CDR3 extends over 14 amino acids.

This clonotype came up many times. The chain recombines TRBV5-5 with TRBJ2-1, with D possibly matching TRBD1 (5 bases). Trimming stripped 0 bases from V and 0 bases from J, with 10 bases between. The CDR3 runs to 16 residues. Germline V gene lookup returns CDR1 SGHKS and CDR2 YYEKEE (reference sequence). The CDR3 region has the DNA TGTGCCAGCAGCTTGGCCTCGACAGTCTCCTACAATGAGCAGTTCTTC. It encodes CASSLASTVSYNEQFF.

This clonotype occurred a few times. This chain uses TRBV6-5 with TRBJ2-7, with D tentatively TRBD2 (6 bases). The CDR3 has 14 amino acids. V was trimmed by 2 bases and J by 2 bases, leaving 10 bases between them. Per the germline V gene, CDR1 is MNHEY and CDR2 is SVGAGI. The CDR3 region is CASSYLGGTYEQYV. The DNA for the CDR3 is TGTGCCAGCAGTTACCTGGGCGGGACCTACGAGCAGTACGTC.

This clonotype was seen many times. The chain joins TRBV7-2 to TRBJ2-4; D is uncertain. CDR1 and CDR2 from the germline V gene are SGHTA and FQGNSA. CDR3 size: 13 residues. Trimming took off 3 bases at V and 5 bases at J, with 8 bases between the two ends. The CDR3 sequence: CASSFRIQNIQYF. Here the CDR3 DNA reads TGTGCCAGCAGCTTCCGGATTCAAAACATTCAGTACTTC.

The chain is built from TRBV28 and TRBJ2-1; TRBD2 agrees at 7 bases. Germline CDR1 is MDHEN and CDR2 is SYDVKM. The CDR3 has 16 amino acids. With 3 bases clipped from V and 10 bases from J, the junction kept 15 bases outside the gene matches. CDR3 sequence reads: CASSFPGGGPGGEQFF. CDR3 nucleotides: TGTGCCAGCAGTTTCCCCGGTGGAGGGCCCGGGGGGGAGCAGTTCTTC.

This clonotype was recorded many times. The chain joins TRBV12-3 or TRBV12-4 to TRBJ1-5; D is unresolved. V shed 2 bases and J shed 2 bases, with 16 bases lying between them. The CDR3 consists of 17 residues. The CDR3: CASSLTFGLNGNQPQHF. The CDR3 DNA reads as TGTGCCAGCAGTTTAACTTTTGGGTTGAATGGCAATCAGCCCCAGCATTTT.

This clonotype was seen a handful of times. The chain links TRBV13 to TRBJ1-1; the match to TRBD1 covers 7 bases. The CDR3 runs 15 residues. Germline V lookup: CDR1 PRHDT, CDR2 FYEKMQ (reference sequence). Unmatched junction bases numbered 12, after V lost 4 bases and J lost 7 bases. This chain's CDR3 is CASSSLGTAAVEAFF. DNA for the CDR3: TGTGCCAGCAGCTCACTCGGGACAGCGGCGGTTGAAGCTTTCTTT.

This clonotype was seen many times. V is TRBV29-1 and J is TRBJ2-5; 7 bases agree with TRBD1. After removal of 6 bases from V and 4 bases from J, the junction contained 5 bases not matched to a gene. CDR1 and CDR2 from the germline V gene are SQVTM and ANQGSEA. CDR3 size: 12 residues. In DNA, the CDR3 is TGCAGCGTGGTGACAGGGATAGAGACCCAGTACTTC. Protein: CSVVTGIETQYF.

The table lists this clonotype with a few counts. The chain couples TRBV9 to TRBJ1-2; no clear D. With 4 bases removed from V and 8 bases from J, the gap between germline ends came to 12 bases. The CDR3 totals 12 residues. Germline values: CDR1 SGDLS, CDR2 YYNGEE. The CDR3 DNA reads as TGTGCCAGCAGCCCCCCAGACCGGGGCTACACCTTC. It translates to CASSPPDRGYTF.

Comment on this clonotype: A read error may explain this, as a much larger clone is one base away. The V and J genes are TRBV13 and TRBJ1-2; the D gene is possibly TRBD1 (5 bases). CDR1 and CDR2 from the germline V gene are PRHDT and FYEKMQ (reference sequence). The V gene lost 5 bases and the J gene lost 5 bases, with 12 bases spanning the gap. This CDR3 spans 13 amino acids. The CDR3, as DNA: TGTGCCAGCAGCCTACAGGTGAGGTATGGCTACACCTTC. Its protein is CASSLQVRYGYTF.

As concerns this clonotype: This may come from a read error, since a much larger clone is one base off. The rearrangement links TRBV30 to TRBJ2-4; possibly TRBD2 for D (5 bases). CDR1 and CDR2 (germline): GTSNPN, SVGIG (reference sequence). The CDR3 is 17 residues long. The CDR3 DNA reads TGTGCCTGGAGTGTACTAATGGGAGATCTAGCCGAAAACATTCAGTACTTC. Translated: CAWSVLMGDLAENIQYF.

This clonotype was recorded at least ten times. This chain uses TRBV20-1 with TRBJ1-1, with 8 bases lining up with TRBD1. This CDR3 comprises 14 residues. CDR1 and CDR2 (germline): DFQATT, SNEGSKA (reference sequence). With 1 base clipped from V and 11 bases from J, the junction kept 12 bases outside the gene matches. This CDR3 reads CSARAGRGRVVAFF. CDR3 DNA sequence: TGCAGTGCTAGAGCGGGCAGGGGGCGCGTCGTGGCTTTCTTT.